The rows below give T cell receptor beta chains drawn from one sample of a study of CD8+CD57+ T cells in acquired aplastic anemia. Via MiXCR, TCRdb re-called the reads, giving one row per CDR3 protein. The data hold fewer than 150,000 distinct CDR3 sequences, with over 45% observed a single time. The sample consisted of sorted CD4+, CD8+, or CD8+CD57+ T cells (not recorded which) from PBMCs. The receptors derive from a human donor in good health, serving as a control. Both conserved end residues are part of each CDR3. The order of the fields is V gene, J gene, clone size, D gene, CDR3 DNA, CDR3 protein. D genes are given only for firm matches. Rows may omit the clone size; those that give it use once, few, many or a size class.

V: TRBV15; J: TRBJ2-1; size: .; D: TRBD1; DNA: TGTGCCACCAGCAGGTTGACAGGGACCTACAATGAGCAGTTCTTC; CDR3: CATSRLTGTYNEQFF
V: TRBV13; J: TRBJ1-2; size: many; D: TRBD1; DNA: TGTGCCAGCAGCCGACAGGGGCGAAATCCTGGCTACACCTTC; CDR3: CASSRQGRNPGYTF
V: TRBV11-1; J: TRBJ2-5; size: .; D: TRBD2; DNA: TGTGCCAGCACCATAGCGGGGGACCAAGAGACCCAGTACTTC; CDR3: CASTIAGDQETQYF
V: TRBV7-2; J: TRBJ1-1; size: few; D: .; DNA: TGTGCCAGCAGCTTAGTCGAGACTGAAGCTTTCTTT; CDR3: CASSLVETEAFF
V: TRBV29-1; J: TRBJ2-7; size: .; D: TRBD1; DNA: TGCAGCGTGGCCGGGACAGGGTCGCAAGAGCAGTACTTC; CDR3: CSVAGTGSQEQYF
V: TRBV19; J: TRBJ2-3; size: many; D: .; DNA: TGTGCCAGTAGTACCGGGTCTAGCACAGATACGCAGTATTTT; CDR3: CASSTGSSTDTQYF
V: TRBV7-9; J: TRBJ2-5; size: .; D: TRBD2; DNA: TGTGCCAGCACCCGGGGGGGGCAAGAGACCCAGTACTTC; CDR3: CASTRGGQETQYF
V: TRBV19; J: TRBJ1-6; size: .; D: TRBD1; DNA: TGTGCCAGTATGGGACAGTATAATTCACCCCCCCACTTT; CDR3: CASMGQYNSPPHF
V: TRBV6-5; J: TRBJ2-1; size: .; D: .; DNA: TGTGCCAGCAGTTTCAGCTCCTACAATGAGCAGTTCTTC; CDR3: CASSFSSYNEQFF
V: TRBV7-8; J: TRBJ1-6; size: .; D: .; DNA: TGTGCCAGCAGCCCCATCGTGATTCCGAGCTCCTATAATTCACCCCTCCACTTT; CDR3: CASSPIVIPSSYNSPLHF
V: TRBV10-3; J: TRBJ2-7; size: .; D: .; DNA: TGTGCCATCAGTGAGTCGAGTGGGACCCCACCGCCCTACGAGCAGTACTTC; CDR3: CAISESSGTPPPYEQYF
V: TRBV29-1; J: TRBJ1-4; size: .; D: TRBD1; DNA: TGCAGCGTTGTAGGGGCCGAGGGGGCGAGGGGGGAGAAACTGTTTTTT; CDR3: CSVVGAEGARGEKLFF
V: TRBV2; J: TRBJ1-2; size: few; D: TRBD1; DNA: TGTGCCAGCACCGTTCAGGGGGCGGACTATGGCTACACCTTC; CDR3: CASTVQGADYGYTF
V: TRBV7-2; J: TRBJ1-2; size: many; D: TRBD1; DNA: TGTGCCAGCAGCTCGGACAGGGGATTTCTTGGCTACACCTTC; CDR3: CASSSDRGFLGYTF
V: TRBV4-3; J: TRBJ2-2; size: .; D: .; DNA: TGCGCCAGCAGCCAAGCGGGAAACGGGGAGCTGTTTTTT; CDR3: CASSQAGNGELFF
V: TRBV3-1; J: TRBJ2-7; size: many; D: TRBD2; DNA: TGTGCCAGCAGCCAAGCGCTAGCGGGGGCTAGCTCCTACGAGCAGTACTTC; CDR3: CASSQALAGASSYEQYF
V: TRBV20-1; J: TRBJ2-3; size: many; D: .; DNA: TGCAGTGCTAGAGGGTTCGTAGAGGCAGGGAACACAGATACGCAGTATTTT; CDR3: CSARGFVEAGNTDTQYF
V: TRBV10-3; J: TRBJ2-3; size: many; D: TRBD2; DNA: TGTGCCATCAGTTCCGGGACTAGCGGGGGGTCTACGCAGTATTTT; CDR3: CAISSGTSGGSTQYF
V: TRBV2; J: TRBJ2-1; size: .; D: TRBD1; DNA: TGTGCCAGCATTAAAGGGGACAGCTCCTACAATGAGCAGTTCTTC; CDR3: CASIKGDSSYNEQFF
V: TRBV2; J: TRBJ1-5; size: .; D: .; DNA: TGTGCCAGCGGCGAGCGGTGGGGAGAGACCCAGCATTTT; CDR3: CASGERWGETQHF
V: TRBV5-1; J: TRBJ2-3; size: .; D: TRBD2; DNA: TGCGCCAGCAGCGGATACCCGACTAGCGGGGGGTCCACACGGAATACGCAGTATTTT; CDR3: CASSGYPTSGGSTRNTQYF
V: TRBV15; J: TRBJ2-1; size: .; D: TRBD2; DNA: TGTGCCTCTAGCGGGGGATTTAATGAGCAGTTCTTC; CDR3: CASSGGFNEQFF
V: TRBV7-9; J: TRBJ1-6; size: .; D: TRBD1; DNA: TGTGCCAGCAGCAACCGGGACAGGGATAATTCACCCCTCCACTTT; CDR3: CASSNRDRDNSPLHF
V: TRBV4-1; J: TRBJ2-7; size: .; D: .; DNA: TGCGCCAGCCAGCCAATCACAGGGCGCTACGAGCAGTACTTC; CDR3: CASQPITGRYEQYF
V: TRBV7-6; J: TRBJ1-6; size: once; D: TRBD1; DNA: TGTGCCAGCAGCTCTGTCACCGGGACAGGATTCTATAATTCACCCCTCCACTTT; CDR3: CASSSVTGTGFYNSPLHF
V: TRBV5-4; J: TRBJ1-3; size: .; D: .; DNA: TGTGCCAGCAGCTTGGAGGCTGGTAACTCTGGAAACACCATATATTTT; CDR3: CASSLEAGNSGNTIYF
V: TRBV10-3; J: TRBJ2-7; size: .; D: .; DNA: TGTGCCACAGAGACAGGCCGATTATACGAGCAGTACTTC; CDR3: CATETGRLYEQYF
V: TRBV2; J: TRBJ2-7; size: once; D: .; DNA: TGTGCCAGCAGCGTGGGACCGGCGAGCTCCTACGAGCAGTACTTC; CDR3: CASSVGPASSYEQYF
V: TRBV2; J: TRBJ2-7; size: many; D: .; DNA: TGTGCCAGCAGTATCTTAGGACAGTCGCGGCAGTACTTC; CDR3: CASSILGQSRQYF
V: TRBV12-3/TRBV12-4; J: TRBJ2-1; size: many; D: .; DNA: TGTGCCAGCACCCCCCCCGACACCCCGCCGAGTGGTGAGCAGTTCTTC; CDR3: CASTPPDTPPSGEQFF
V: TRBV7-9; J: TRBJ2-3; size: many; D: .; DNA: TGTGCCAGCAGCCCCCAAGCAGATACGCAGTATTTT; CDR3: CASSPQADTQYF
V: TRBV2; J: TRBJ1-5; size: .; D: .; DNA: TGTGCCAGCATGGGTTTTCGAGAGACCCAGCATTTT; CDR3: CASMGFRETQHF
V: TRBV7-3; J: TRBJ2-1; size: .; D: TRBD1; DNA: TGTGCCAGCAGCCCTATGACAGGGGTCGGGAATGAGCAGTTCTTC; CDR3: CASSPMTGVGNEQFF
V: TRBV25-1; J: TRBJ2-7; size: few; D: .; DNA: TGTGCCAGCAGTTGGAGGGGGATTACCGGGGGCGAGCAGTACTTC; CDR3: CASSWRGITGGEQYF
V: TRBV19; J: TRBJ2-3; size: .; D: .; DNA: TGTGCCAGTAGTATAAGGTCCGACGCAGATACGCAGTATTTT; CDR3: CASSIRSDADTQYF
V: TRBV18; J: TRBJ2-7; size: many; D: .; DNA: TGTGCCAGCTCACCACTGGGGCGTCAGGGCTACGAGCAGTACTTC; CDR3: CASSPLGRQGYEQYF
V: TRBV5-1; J: TRBJ1-2; size: few; D: .; DNA: TGCGCCAGCAGCTTGGAGCAGGGAGTCCTATATGGCTACACCTTC; CDR3: CASSLEQGVLYGYTF
V: TRBV20-1; J: TRBJ2-7; size: many; D: TRBD1; DNA: TGCAGTGCTTATGGGACAGGGGGCTACGAGCAGTACTTC; CDR3: CSAYGTGGYEQYF
V: TRBV7-9; J: TRBJ1-5; size: few; D: .; DNA: TGTGCCAGCAGCTTTGGGACGGTCAATCAGCCCCAGCATTTT; CDR3: CASSFGTVNQPQHF
V: TRBV2; J: TRBJ2-7; size: .; D: TRBD1; DNA: TGTGCCAGCACAGAGACAGGGGGCGAGCAGTACTTC; CDR3: CASTETGGEQYF
V: TRBV20-1; J: TRBJ2-7; size: many; D: TRBD2; DNA: TGCAGTGCTAGGCCCGGGACTAGACGCTACGAGCAGTACTTC; CDR3: CSARPGTRRYEQYF
V: TRBV9; J: TRBJ2-7; size: few; D: TRBD2; DNA: TGTGCCAGCAGCGTAGGGGCGGGAGCGTCCTACGAGCAGTACTTC; CDR3: CASSVGAGASYEQYF
V: TRBV19; J: TRBJ2-7; size: .; D: TRBD1; DNA: TGTGCCAGTAGCTATAGTGACAGGGGTTCCTACGAGCAGTACTTC; CDR3: CASSYSDRGSYEQYF
V: TRBV5-1; J: TRBJ2-3; size: many; D: .; DNA: TGCGCCAGCAGCCTCGGTTCAAACACAGATACGCAGTATTTT; CDR3: CASSLGSNTDTQYF
V: TRBV19; J: TRBJ1-6; size: .; D: .; DNA: TGTGCTTACAAACCGGGGCATTCACCCCTCCACTTT; CDR3: CAYKPGHSPLHF
V: TRBV20-1; J: TRBJ2-7; size: .; D: TRBD1; DNA: TGCAGTGCTCAATACCGGGACAGGGGCTACGAGCAGTACTTC; CDR3: CSAQYRDRGYEQYF
V: TRBV2; J: TRBJ2-5; size: many; D: TRBD2; DNA: TGTGCCAGCACCCGTGGACTAGCGGGGGGGCACGAGGAGACCCAGTACTTC; CDR3: CASTRGLAGGHEETQYF
V: TRBV5-4; J: TRBJ2-4; size: many; D: .; DNA: TGTGCCAGCAGCTTGACAGGGAGCGATCTAAACATTCAGTACTTC; CDR3: CASSLTGSDLNIQYF
V: TRBV6-1; J: TRBJ1-6; size: .; D: TRBD1; DNA: TGTGCCAGCAGAATCAGGGGGCTGGGAGATTCACCCCTCCACTTT; CDR3: CASRIRGLGDSPLHF
V: TRBV15; J: TRBJ2-7; size: .; D: .; DNA: TGTGCCACCAGCAGATCGGGCAGAAAAAGAGAGCAGTACTTC; CDR3: CATSRSGRKREQYF
V: TRBV3-1; J: TRBJ2-2; size: many; D: .; DNA: TGTGCCAGCAGCCAATGGGCCACCGGGGAGCTGTTTTTT; CDR3: CASSQWATGELFF
V: TRBV2; J: TRBJ2-7; size: .; D: .; DNA: TGTGCCAGCAGTGAATTTCGACGGAACGAGCAGTACTTC; CDR3: CASSEFRRNEQYF
V: TRBV10-3; J: TRBJ2-5; size: .; D: TRBD2; DNA: TGTGCCATCAGTGAGGGGACTAGCGGGGGAGAAGAGACCCAGTACTTC; CDR3: CAISEGTSGGEETQYF